This TCR beta chain was observed in a study of blood T cells in healthy people across ages. The CDR3 totals 14 residues. Germline values: CDR1 DFQATT, CDR2 SNEGSKA (reference sequence). Trimming cost V 3 bases and J 4 bases; bases outside gene matches: 2. PCR was performed a second time for roughly 7 to 12 cycles using a sample-barcoded 5' primer and a J-beta primer mix. TCRdb passed the 5' RACE reads through MiXCR, listing each CDR3 protein once. The sample comprises hundreds of thousands of distinct CDR3 sequences, about 59% of which are singletons, and around a quarter rests with the top ten. In its sample, this clonotype was seen a few times.

The TCR comes from a man aged 30-40 years in good health. V and J are TRBV20-1 and TRBJ2-4; 11 bases are shared with TRBD2. The source material was blood. Here the CDR3 reads CSARLAGGKNIQYF. The CDR3 region has the DNA TGCAGTGCTAGGCTAGCGGGGGGTAAAAACATTCAGTACTTC.